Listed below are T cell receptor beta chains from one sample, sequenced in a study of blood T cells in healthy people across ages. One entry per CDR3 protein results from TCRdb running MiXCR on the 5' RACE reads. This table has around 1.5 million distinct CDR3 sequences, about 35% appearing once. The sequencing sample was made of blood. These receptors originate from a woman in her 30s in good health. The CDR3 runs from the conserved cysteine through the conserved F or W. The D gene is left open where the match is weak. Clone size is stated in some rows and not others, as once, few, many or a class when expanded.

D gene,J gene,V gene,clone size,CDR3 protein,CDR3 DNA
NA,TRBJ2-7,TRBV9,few,CASSLEGTDRYEQYF,TGTGCCAGCAGCTTAGAGGGGACGGACCGTTACGAGCAGTACTTC
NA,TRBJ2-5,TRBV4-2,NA,CASSQDRSGLGLQETQYF,TGTGCCAGCAGCCAAGATCGGTCGGGCCTCGGGCTCCAAGAGACCCAGTACTTC
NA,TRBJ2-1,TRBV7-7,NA,CASSSHRDEQFF,TGTGCCAGCAGCTCCCACAGGGATGAGCAGTTCTTC
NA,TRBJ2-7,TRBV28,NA,CASRDFRYEQYF,TGTGCCAGCAGGGACTTCCGGTACGAGCAGTACTTC
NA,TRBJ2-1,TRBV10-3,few,CAARRSSVYNEQFF,TGTGCCGCCCGTAGGAGCTCGGTATACAATGAGCAGTTCTTC
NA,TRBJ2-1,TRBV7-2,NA,CASSSLAHALYNEQFF,TGTGCCAGCAGCTCCCTTGCGCACGCCTTGTACAATGAGCAGTTCTTC
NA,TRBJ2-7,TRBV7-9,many,CASSSPKVGGSDQKHEQYF,TGTGCCAGCAGCTCCCCAAAGGTGGGGGGCTCGGACCAGAAGCACGAGCAGTACTTC
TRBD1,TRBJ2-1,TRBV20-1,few,CSATRLTGDSTYNEQFF,TGCAGTGCAACAAGGCTAACAGGGGATAGCACCTACAATGAGCAGTTCTTC
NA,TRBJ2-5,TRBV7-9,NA,CASSPVSRGQRETQYF,TGTGCCAGCAGCCCAGTCAGTCGGGGGCAGAGGGAGACCCAGTACTTC
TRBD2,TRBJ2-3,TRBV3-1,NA,CASSARGGDAQYF,TGTGCCAGCAGCGCCCGCGGGGGAGATGCGCAGTATTTT
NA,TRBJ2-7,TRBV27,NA,CARFTSGGVRHEQYF,TGTGCCAGGTTTACTAGTGGAGGGGTTAGGCACGAGCAGTACTTC
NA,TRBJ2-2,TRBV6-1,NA,CASRNLNTGELFF,TGTGCCAGCAGGAACCTTAACACCGGGGAGCTGTTTTTT
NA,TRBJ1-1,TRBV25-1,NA,CASSKGHARTEAFF,TGTGCCAGCTCTAAGGGACACGCCCGGACTGAAGCTTTCTTT